Listed here are 26 T cell receptor beta chains from one sample, sequenced in a study of shared clonotypes between healthy human individuals. Using immunoSEQ multiplex PCR, the repertoire was profiled, and TCRdb retains in-frame clones only, with some absent. The table shows approximately 320,000 clones, with about nine tenths occurring only once. The sequenced sample was memory CD8+ T cells sorted from blood. As to subset: CD45RO+ cells pooled with CCR7-negative TemRA cells. Receptors were obtained from a man between 18 and 29 years old in good health.

This chain connects TRBV2 to TRBJ2-5; perhaps D is TRBD1 or TRBD2 (6 bases each). The germline CDR1 and CDR2 sequences are SNHLY and FYNNEI. V was clipped by 0 bases and J by 7 bases, with 15 bases between them. This CDR3 region has 15 residues. CDR3 sequence (DNA): TGTGCCAGCAGTGAAGCGGGGGGCCCCCCAGGGACCCAGTACTTC. Translating gives CASSEAGGPPGTQYF.

This sequence joins TRBV5-6 and TRBJ1-6; possible D gene TRBD1, 6 bases. V was pared by 0 bases and J by 13 bases, with 8 bases between. Germline lookup yields CDR1 SGHDT and CDR2 YYEEEE. This CDR3 spans 12 amino acids. As DNA, the CDR3 is TGTGCCAGCAGCTTGGACAGGGCCCCCCTCCACTTT. Translating it yields CASSLDRAPLHF.

The chain couples TRBV29-1 to TRBJ2-7; 8 bases agree with TRBD1. The germline CDR1 and CDR2 sequences are SQVTM and ANQGSEA. The CDR3 is 13 amino acids. The CDR3 DNA sequence: TGCGCATGCACCGGGACAGGCACCTACGAGCAGTACTTC. This translates into CACTGTGTYEQYF.

The CDR3 spells CASSQEAADTQYF. The CDR3 DNA sequence: TGCGCCAGCAGCCAAGAGGCAGCAGATACGCAGTATTTT. The rearrangement joins TRBV4-3 to TRBJ2-3, with no clear D. The CDR3 totals 13 residues. Trimming left V 0 bases short and J 4 bases short, with 5 bases between. Germline CDR1 reads LGHNA; CDR2 reads YSLEER.

This chain links TRBV7-9 with TRBJ1-1; tentatively, D is TRBD1 (5 bases). V was shortened by 3 bases and J by 6 bases, with 11 bases between the two germline ends. The CDR3 length is 13 residues. Germline values: CDR1 SEHNR, CDR2 FQNEAQ (reference sequence). CDR3 protein: CASSFGAHAEAFF. The CDR3 nucleotides are TGTGCCAGCAGCTTTGGGGCGCACGCTGAAGCTTTCTTT.

On this clone: At one end the junction does not follow the germline gene, possibly because of a read error. The V call is TRBV10-2, the J call TRBJ2-1; possibly TRBD2 for D (5 bases). The V gene's germline CDR1 is WSHSY and CDR2 SAAADI. The CDR3 spans 9 residues. CDR3 sequence reads: CASGLTMIF. The CDR3 region has the DNA TGCGCCAGCGGTCTGACTATGATCTTC.

The V gene is TRBV5-6, the J gene TRBJ2-3, with 8 bases that match TRBD1. Trimming cost V 3 bases and J 5 bases; bases outside gene matches: 5. The CDR3 is 14 residues long. Germline CDR1 is SGHDT and CDR2 is YYEEEE. CDR3 protein: CASSYQGAEDTQYF. CDR3 nucleotides: TGTGCCAGCAGCTATCAGGGGGCGGAAGATACGCAGTATTTT. Full variable domain (outside the CDR3, taken from reference TRBV5-6 and TRBJ2-3): DAGVTQSPTHLIKTRGQQVTLRCSPKSGHDTVSWYQQALGQGPQFIFQYYEEEERQRGNFPDRFSGHQFPNYSSELNVNALLLGDSALYLCASSYQGAEDTQYFGPGTRLTVL.

The V and J genes are TRBV7-8 and TRBJ2-7; D is perhaps TRBD2 (5 bases). CDR3 length equals 17 residues. Per the germline V gene, CDR1 is SGHVS and CDR2 is FQNEAQ. V shed 4 bases and J shed 3 bases, with 22 bases lying between them. This CDR3 reads CASSSKKGEATRYEQYF. The CDR3 coding sequence is TGTGCCAGCAGCTCGAAAAAGGGAGAAGCTACCCGCTACGAGCAGTACTTC.

The rearrangement uses TRBV6-1 and TRBJ1-3; D is uncertain. This CDR3 contains 15 residues. CDR1 and CDR2 from the germline V gene are MNHNS and SASEGT. V lost 7 bases to trimming and J lost 2 bases, with 15 bases between them. Written as DNA, the CDR3 is TGTGCCAGCACCCTCCTTGGGTGGGCTGGAAACACCATATATTTT. Amino acid sequence: CASTLLGWAGNTIYF.

V gene TRBV6-5 combines with J gene TRBJ1-4, with 8 bases lining up with TRBD1. The CDR3 loop spans 15 amino acids. V gave up 6 bases and J gave up 5 bases; unmatched junction bases: 8. Per germline, CDR1 MNHEY and CDR2 SVGAGI. The CDR3 bases are TGTGCCAGCAGAGCCCGGGACAGGCGGAATGAAAAACTGTTTTTT. Its protein is CASRARDRRNEKLFF.

Notes on this clone: Other nucleotide sequences in the sample specify the same CDR3. The rearrangement uses TRBV9 and TRBJ2-1, with 14 bases fitting TRBD2. Germline V CDR1 and CDR2: SGDLS, YYNGEE. V gave up 0 bases and J gave up 8 bases; unmatched junction bases: 1. There are 15 residues in the CDR3. CDR3 nucleotide sequence: TGTGCCAGCAGCGTAGGGGGACTAGCGGGAGATGAGCAGTTCTTC. Amino acid sequence: CASSVGGLAGDEQFF.

The chain uses TRBV11-3 and TRBJ2-3; 9 bases agree with TRBD2. V trimming: 4 bases; J trimming: 4 bases; junction bases outside the gene matches: 9. The CDR3 extends over 16 amino acids. Germline assignment: CDR1 SGHNT and CDR2 YENEEA. CDR3 protein: CASSSPLAGLPDTQYF. For the CDR3, the DNA is TGTGCCAGCAGCTCCCCGCTAGCGGGATTGCCAGATACGCAGTATTTT.

The rearrangement uses TRBV7-9 and TRBJ2-5; 9 positions match TRBD2. V trimming: 6 bases; J trimming: 3 bases; junction bases outside the gene matches: 5. The CDR3 sequence is 14 residues long. In germline, CDR1 is SEHNR, CDR2 FQNEAQ (reference sequence). For the CDR3, the DNA is TGTGCCAGCAGTCGGGCGGGAGGGAAAGAGACCCAGTACTTC. As protein: CASSRAGGKETQYF.

The J gene is TRBJ2-2, the V gene TRBV13; 8 bases match TRBD2. The junction had 2 bases not matched to a gene; V was cut back by 4 bases and J by 4 bases. The germline V gene encodes CDR1 PRHDT and CDR2 FYEKMQ (reference sequence). The CDR3 length is 14 residues. The CDR3: CASSSGGVTGELFF. CDR3 in DNA: TGTGCCAGCAGCTCCGGGGGGGTCACCGGGGAGCTGTTTTTT.

In its sample, this clone was seen a few times. The chain has TRBV4-1 and TRBJ1-5; the D is unclear. Germline lookup yields CDR1 MGHRA and CDR2 YSYEKL. V lost 0 bases to trimming and J lost 3 bases, with 12 bases between them. The CDR3 consists of 16 residues. In nucleotides, the CDR3 is TGCGCCAGCAGCCAAGAGCCGACGGGAGTCAATCAGCCCCAGCATTTT. Translating gives CASSQEPTGVNQPQHF.

V usage is TRBV9 and J usage is TRBJ2-1, with 11 bases identical to TRBD2. This CDR3 comprises 16 residues. Germline CDR1 reads SGDLS; CDR2 reads YYNGEE. The junction had 10 bases not matched to a gene; V was cut back by 4 bases and J by 7 bases. The DNA for the CDR3 is TGTGCCAGCAGCCCCTTTAGCGGGGGGGCCATGAATGAGCAGTTCTTC. Encoded protein: CASSPFSGGAMNEQFF.

This clone was counted a single time. Other DNA sequences within the sample encode an identical CDR3. The CDR3, as DNA: TGTGCCAGCAGTGAGGCAGGAGGGGGCGTCTATGGCTACACCTTC. Protein product: CASSEAGGGVYGYTF. The rearrangement links TRBV2 to TRBJ1-2; the match to TRBD1 covers 7 bases. The CDR3 is 15 residues long. The V gene end was trimmed by 3 bases and the J gene end by 4 bases; junction bases not matched to a gene: 8. Germline CDR1 reads SNHLY; CDR2 reads FYNNEI.

The chain carries TRBV5-1 and TRBJ1-1, with D tentatively TRBD1 (5 bases). The germline V and J ends were trimmed by 5 bases and 4 bases, with 15 bases remaining between them. This CDR3 is 14 amino acids long. From germline, CDR1 is SGHRS and CDR2 YFSETQ. The CDR3 sequence: CASSEIGGSTEAFF. The CDR3 DNA follows: TGCGCCAGCAGTGAGATCGGGGGGAGCACTGAAGCTTTCTTT.

Ten or more counts support this clone. V and J are TRBV7-9 and TRBJ2-1; TRBD2 matches at 15 bases. The length of the CDR3 is 19 residues. Germline trimming cut 0 bases from V and 3 bases from J; bases unmatched to any gene: 6. Germline V gene lookup returns CDR1 SEHNR and CDR2 FQNEAQ (reference sequence). DNA of the CDR3: TGTGCCAGCAGCTTAGCGACGGGACTAGCGGGAGGATTCTACAATGAGCAGTTCTTC. It is translated as CASSLATGLAGGFYNEQFF.

The J gene is TRBJ1-1, the V gene TRBV2; 7 bases map to TRBD1. Germline V gene sequence: CDR1 SNHLY, CDR2 FYNNEI. This CDR3 is built from 15 residues. V gave up 7 bases and J gave up 4 bases; unmatched junction bases: 12. CDR3 region: CASTREQGLITEAFF. Written as DNA, the CDR3 is TGTGCCAGCACAAGAGAACAGGGGTTGATCACTGAAGCTTTCTTT.

With respect to this clone: Given a much more abundant clone one base away, this may be a read error. The chain links TRBV4-2 to TRBJ2-6, with a tentative D call TRBD1 (5 bases). The CDR3 covers 16 residues. Looked up from germline, CDR1 is LGHNA and CDR2 is YNFKEQ. The CDR3 nucleotides are TGTGCCAACAGCCAAGATCAGGGCTCTGGGGCCAACGTCCTGACTTTC. This gives the protein CANSQDQGSGANVLTF.

This clone occurred once. The gene calls are TRBV4-1 and TRBJ2-7; 7 bases line up with TRBD2. Germline V gene lookup returns CDR1 MGHRA and CDR2 YSYEKL. The CDR3 has 16 residues. With 4 bases clipped from V and 2 bases from J, the junction kept 11 bases outside the gene matches. This chain's CDR3 is CASSLGWAGEAYEQYF. In DNA, the CDR3 is TGCGCCAGCAGCCTGGGGTGGGCGGGAGAAGCCTACGAGCAGTACTTC.

The chain combines TRBV10-3 with TRBJ2-1; TRBD2 matches 10 bases. The CDR3 loop spans 17 amino acids. V lost 4 bases to trimming and J lost 0 bases; unmatched junction nucleotides: 6. Germline CDR1 ENHRY, CDR2 SYGVKD. CDR3 region: CAISGNSGRISYNEQFF. Written as DNA, the CDR3 is TGTGCCATCAGTGGGAATAGCGGGAGGATCTCCTACAATGAGCAGTTCTTC.

The V and J genes are TRBV6-5 and TRBJ2-7; 8 bases fit TRBD2. There are 14 residues in the CDR3. V was pared by 5 bases and J by 5 bases, with 8 bases of the junction left unmatched. CDR1 is MNHEY, CDR2 SVGAGI, per germline. The CDR3 DNA reads as TGTGCCAGCAGTCCTTCGGGGGGGGCGGACGAGCAGTACTTC. Translated: CASSPSGGADEQYF.

The genes are TRBV15 and TRBJ2-7, with 13 bases that match TRBD2. The V gene's germline CDR1 is LNHNV and CDR2 YYDKDF (reference sequence). The CDR3 length is 18 residues. The trim removed 3 bases at V and 3 bases at J, leaving 11 bases unmatched. The CDR3 reads CATSRGEGLAGCDYEQYF. The CDR3, as DNA: TGTGCCACCAGCAGGGGGGAGGGACTAGCGGGATGCGACTACGAGCAGTACTTC.

This chain links TRBV5-5 with TRBJ2-3; TRBD1 is a possible D gene (6 bases). CDR1 and CDR2 (germline): SGHKS, YYEKEE (reference sequence). Trimming shortened V by 5 bases and J by 4 bases, and 17 bases separated the two germline ends. CDR3 size: 15 residues. DNA of the CDR3: TGTGCCAGCAGTTCCACAGGGCTCCCCCCAGATACGCAGTATTTT. Amino acid sequence: CASSSTGLPPDTQYF.